This is a list of T cell receptor beta chains from one sample in a study of T cell changes during pregnancy in multiple sclerosis. Only in-frame clones appear in the TCRdb table, and some are missing; sequencing was by immunoSEQ multiplex PCR. The profile shows around 63,000 clones, 91% of them singletons. The sample in question was peripheral blood, obtained in the third trimester of pregnancy. The receptors derive from a female donor in good health, enrolled as a control in a pregnancy study. Both conserved end residues are part of each CDR3. Fields, in order: D gene, V gene, clone size, J gene, CDR3 DNA, CDR3 protein. The D gene is left open where the match is weak. Expanded clones get a size class; other rows say once, few or many, or leave the size out.

d_gene: .
v_gene: TRBV28
abundance: .
j_gene: TRBJ2-7
CDR3nt: TGTGCCAGCAGTTTATCTCTAGGGGGCTCCTACGAGCAGTACTTC
CDR3aa: CASSLSLGGSYEQYF

d_gene: TRBD2
v_gene: TRBV27
abundance: .
j_gene: TRBJ2-1
CDR3nt: TGTGCCAGCAGTCCGGGACTACCCATTCGGAATGAGCAGTTCTTC
CDR3aa: CASSPGLPIRNEQFF

d_gene: .
v_gene: TRBV6-5
abundance: .
j_gene: TRBJ2-2
CDR3nt: TGTGCCAGCAGGCCTCAGGGAACCGGGGAGCTGTTTTTT
CDR3aa: CASRPQGTGELFF

d_gene: .
v_gene: TRBV7-9
abundance: .
j_gene: TRBJ2-3
CDR3nt: TGTGCCAGCAGCTTAGGCGCCCTAATCAGGGAAACGCAGTATTTT
CDR3aa: CASSLGALIRETQYF

d_gene: .
v_gene: TRBV10-3
abundance: .
j_gene: TRBJ1-6
CDR3nt: TGTGCCATCAGCCAGACGGCCCCCGGAGATTCACCCCTCCACTTT
CDR3aa: CAISQTAPGDSPLHF

d_gene: .
v_gene: TRBV7-6
abundance: .
j_gene: TRBJ1-2
CDR3nt: TGTGCCAGCAGCTTTAGGGTGTCGGGGGACTATGGCTACACCTTC
CDR3aa: CASSFRVSGDYGYTF

d_gene: .
v_gene: TRBV18
abundance: .
j_gene: TRBJ1-2
CDR3nt: TGTGCCAGCTCACCAAAGGACAGTAACTATGGCTACACCTTC
CDR3aa: CASSPKDSNYGYTF

d_gene: TRBD1
v_gene: TRBV6-5
abundance: .
j_gene: TRBJ2-5
CDR3nt: TGTGCCAGCAGAGGGACAGCACAAGAGACCCAGTACTTC
CDR3aa: CASRGTAQETQYF

d_gene: TRBD1
v_gene: TRBV9
abundance: few
j_gene: TRBJ2-5
CDR3nt: TGTGCCAGCAGCGTAGCTTTAACAGGGGGAGGAGAGACCCAGTACTTC
CDR3aa: CASSVALTGGGETQYF

d_gene: .
v_gene: TRBV4-1
abundance: .
j_gene: TRBJ2-7
CDR3nt: TGCGCCAGCAGTCCAGGTCGGGGGGCCACCTACGAGCAGTACTTC
CDR3aa: CASSPGRGATYEQYF

d_gene: TRBD1
v_gene: TRBV2
abundance: .
j_gene: TRBJ2-1
CDR3nt: TGTGCCAGCAGCGCCCGAGGGAGAGGACAGGGGCAAAATGAGCAGTTCTTC
CDR3aa: CASSARGRGQGQNEQFF

d_gene: .
v_gene: TRBV4-1
abundance: .
j_gene: TRBJ1-5
CDR3nt: TGCGCCAGCAGCCAAGGGGAGGGACGGCGTCAGCCCCAGCATTTT
CDR3aa: CASSQGEGRRQPQHF

d_gene: .
v_gene: TRBV7-2
abundance: .
j_gene: TRBJ1-1
CDR3nt: TGTGCCAGCAGCACCCAAGAGGGCACTGAAGCTTTCTTT
CDR3aa: CASSTQEGTEAFF

d_gene: .
v_gene: TRBV19
abundance: .
j_gene: TRBJ2-3
CDR3nt: TGTGCCAGTAGCCGACGCGGGGTGTTAGCGGTCTACACAGATACGCAGTATTTT
CDR3aa: CASSRRGVLAVYTDTQYF

d_gene: TRBD1
v_gene: TRBV7-9
abundance: .
j_gene: TRBJ1-2
CDR3nt: TGTGCCAGCAGCGAACAGACAGGGTTTGACTATGGCTACACCTTC
CDR3aa: CASSEQTGFDYGYTF

d_gene: TRBD2
v_gene: TRBV7-2
abundance: few
j_gene: TRBJ2-7
CDR3nt: TGTGCCAGCAGCCGCGGGGGAGGATACGAGCAGTACTTC
CDR3aa: CASSRGGGYEQYF

d_gene: .
v_gene: TRBV29-1
abundance: .
j_gene: TRBJ2-7
CDR3nt: TGCAGCGTTGCTAGCTCCTACGAGCAGTACTTC
CDR3aa: CSVASSYEQYF

d_gene: .
v_gene: TRBV5-1
abundance: .
j_gene: TRBJ1-6
CDR3nt: TGCGCCAGCAGGGGGGGGTCGGGACTGACTAATTCACCCCTCCACTTT
CDR3aa: CASRGGSGLTNSPLHF

d_gene: TRBD1
v_gene: TRBV12-5
abundance: .
j_gene: TRBJ2-1
CDR3nt: TGTGCTAGTGGCCTCCTTGGGTTCCCCCGGGACAGGGACGTGGATGAGCAGTTCTTC
CDR3aa: CASGLLGFPRDRDVDEQFF

d_gene: TRBD2
v_gene: TRBV9
abundance: .
j_gene: TRBJ2-1
CDR3nt: TGTGCCAGCAGCGTCCGACTAGCTGGTTCCTACAATGAGCAGTTCTTC
CDR3aa: CASSVRLAGSYNEQFF

d_gene: .
v_gene: TRBV10-3
abundance: .
j_gene: TRBJ1-5
CDR3nt: TGTGCCATCAGTCGACAGATAAATCAGCCCCAGCATTTT
CDR3aa: CAISRQINQPQHF

d_gene: .
v_gene: TRBV6-4
abundance: .
j_gene: TRBJ1-2
CDR3nt: TGTGCCAGCAGTGATAGCCCGGGGGGCAATGGCTACACCTTC
CDR3aa: CASSDSPGGNGYTF

d_gene: TRBD2
v_gene: TRBV4-2
abundance: .
j_gene: TRBJ2-1
CDR3nt: TGTGCCAGCAGCCAATCTATGTCTAGCGGTTACAATGAGCAGTTCTTC
CDR3aa: CASSQSMSSGYNEQFF

d_gene: .
v_gene: TRBV28
abundance: .
j_gene: TRBJ2-5
CDR3nt: TGTGCCAGCAGTTTAAGCAGGGGGGAAGAGACCCAGTACTTC
CDR3aa: CASSLSRGEETQYF

d_gene: TRBD2
v_gene: TRBV5-6
abundance: .
j_gene: TRBJ2-3
CDR3nt: TGTGCCAGCAGCTTGAGTGTAGCGGGGAGCACAGATACGCAGTATTTT
CDR3aa: CASSLSVAGSTDTQYF

d_gene: TRBD2
v_gene: TRBV7-9
abundance: .
j_gene: TRBJ2-1
CDR3nt: TGTGCCAGCAGCTTCCGACTAGCGGAAAACAATGAGCAGTTCTTC
CDR3aa: CASSFRLAENNEQFF

d_gene: TRBD1
v_gene: TRBV7-2
abundance: .
j_gene: TRBJ1-2
CDR3nt: TGTGCCAGCAGCTTAGACGGGACAGGACTCGGTCCCAGCTATGGCTACACCTTC
CDR3aa: CASSLDGTGLGPSYGYTF

d_gene: TRBD2
v_gene: TRBV7-9
abundance: .
j_gene: TRBJ2-7
CDR3nt: TGTGCCAGCAGCTTATTGTCTGGCGGGAGTAGGGACGAGCAGTACTTC
CDR3aa: CASSLLSGGSRDEQYF

d_gene: .
v_gene: TRBV2
abundance: .
j_gene: TRBJ2-5
CDR3nt: TGTGCCAGCAACAGGCAGGAAGAGGAGACCCAGTACTTC
CDR3aa: CASNRQEEETQYF

d_gene: .
v_gene: TRBV7-2
abundance: .
j_gene: TRBJ1-2
CDR3nt: TGTGCCAGCAGTTGGGGCGCTTACTATGGCTACACCTTC
CDR3aa: CASSWGAYYGYTF

d_gene: .
v_gene: TRBV5-4
abundance: .
j_gene: TRBJ1-1
CDR3nt: TGTGCCAGCAGCCCCCTCCTGGGGGGCACTGAAGCTTTCTTT
CDR3aa: CASSPLLGGTEAFF

d_gene: TRBD2
v_gene: TRBV15
abundance: .
j_gene: TRBJ2-2
CDR3nt: TGTGCCACCAGTAGCGGGGGGTTTGGAGACACCGGGGAGCTGTTTTTT
CDR3aa: CATSSGGFGDTGELFF

d_gene: TRBD1
v_gene: TRBV7-6
abundance: .
j_gene: TRBJ1-2
CDR3nt: TGTGCCAGCAGCTTAGGACAGGGGGCGGGTGGCTACACCTTC
CDR3aa: CASSLGQGAGGYTF

d_gene: .
v_gene: TRBV16
abundance: .
j_gene: TRBJ1-1
CDR3nt: TGTGCCAGCAGCCGGACTCAAACAAGGACAGCTGAAGCTTTCTTT
CDR3aa: CASSRTQTRTAEAFF

d_gene: .
v_gene: TRBV7-8
abundance: .
j_gene: TRBJ1-5
CDR3nt: TGTGCCAGCAGCCGACGGGCAGGGGAGCAGCCCCAGCATTTT
CDR3aa: CASSRRAGEQPQHF

d_gene: .
v_gene: TRBV2
abundance: .
j_gene: TRBJ1-6
CDR3nt: TGTGCCAGCAGGATCATAGTCCCAAATTCACCCCTCCACTTT
CDR3aa: CASRIIVPNSPLHF

d_gene: TRBD1
v_gene: TRBV7-8
abundance: .
j_gene: TRBJ2-7
CDR3nt: TGTGCCAGCAGCGAAAAACCAACAGGGGCGGGCTACGAGCAGTACTTC
CDR3aa: CASSEKPTGAGYEQYF

d_gene: .
v_gene: TRBV10-1
abundance: .
j_gene: TRBJ2-2
CDR3nt: TGCGCCAGCAGTGAGTCCGGGGGATCCGGGGAGCTGTTTTTT
CDR3aa: CASSESGGSGELFF

d_gene: .
v_gene: TRBV2
abundance: .
j_gene: TRBJ2-2
CDR3nt: TGTGCCAGCAGCTCCCAGAAGGTTAGCCCCGGGGAGCTGTTTTTT
CDR3aa: CASSSQKVSPGELFF

d_gene: TRBD1
v_gene: TRBV30
abundance: .
j_gene: TRBJ2-7
CDR3nt: TGTGCCTGGAGGGACAGGGTATTTGACTACGAGCAGTACTTC
CDR3aa: CAWRDRVFDYEQYF

d_gene: .
v_gene: TRBV5-1
abundance: .
j_gene: TRBJ2-7
CDR3nt: TGCGCCAGCAGCTTGGCTCCTACCTACGAGCAGTACTTC
CDR3aa: CASSLAPTYEQYF

d_gene: .
v_gene: TRBV6-5
abundance: .
j_gene: TRBJ1-1
CDR3nt: TGTGCCAGCACCCCAGGGGTCGAGGGGAACACTGAAGCTTTCTTT
CDR3aa: CASTPGVEGNTEAFF

d_gene: .
v_gene: TRBV7-9
abundance: .
j_gene: TRBJ1-5
CDR3nt: TGTGCCAGCAGCCCAACGGGGGGGGGTAGCAATCAGCCCCAGCATTTT
CDR3aa: CASSPTGGGSNQPQHF

d_gene: TRBD2
v_gene: TRBV13
abundance: .
j_gene: TRBJ2-1
CDR3nt: TGTGCCAGCAGCGCGGGACTAGCGGCGAATGAGCAGTTCTTC
CDR3aa: CASSAGLAANEQFF

d_gene: .
v_gene: TRBV6-5
abundance: .
j_gene: TRBJ2-7
CDR3nt: TGTGCCAGCAGTTACGGGGACTCAGCCTGGCTAAGGGAGCAGTACTTC
CDR3aa: CASSYGDSAWLREQYF

d_gene: TRBD2
v_gene: TRBV7-2
abundance: .
j_gene: TRBJ2-3
CDR3nt: TGTGCCAGCAGCTTAGTAGCGGGAGCAGGTGATACGCAGTATTTT
CDR3aa: CASSLVAGAGDTQYF

d_gene: .
v_gene: TRBV18
abundance: .
j_gene: TRBJ1-4
CDR3nt: TGTGCCAGCTTCACAGGGAATGAAAAACTGTTTTTT
CDR3aa: CASFTGNEKLFF

d_gene: TRBD1
v_gene: TRBV6-6
abundance: .
j_gene: TRBJ1-1
CDR3nt: TGTGCCAGCAGCGGGACAGGTATTGAAGCTTTCTTT
CDR3aa: CASSGTGIEAFF

d_gene: .
v_gene: TRBV9
abundance: .
j_gene: TRBJ2-7
CDR3nt: TGTGCCAGCAGCCCCCAGGGCCAAGCCTACGAGCAGTACTTC
CDR3aa: CASSPQGQAYEQYF

d_gene: TRBD1
v_gene: TRBV28
abundance: .
j_gene: TRBJ1-5
CDR3nt: TGTGCCAGCAAAAAGACAGGGTGGCAGCCCCAGCATTTT
CDR3aa: CASKKTGWQPQHF

d_gene: .
v_gene: TRBV6-1
abundance: .
j_gene: TRBJ2-7
CDR3nt: TGTGCCAGCAGCCACTACGAGCAGTACTTC
CDR3aa: CASSHYEQYF

d_gene: TRBD1
v_gene: TRBV6-1
abundance: .
j_gene: TRBJ1-5
CDR3nt: TGTGCCAGCAGTGAAATCGGAACAGGGGGCATTCAGCCCCAGCATTTT
CDR3aa: CASSEIGTGGIQPQHF

d_gene: TRBD1
v_gene: TRBV10-3
abundance: .
j_gene: TRBJ2-7
CDR3nt: TGTGCCATCAGTGAGGACAGGGTCCCTTACGAGCAGTACTTC
CDR3aa: CAISEDRVPYEQYF

d_gene: .
v_gene: TRBV5-1
abundance: .
j_gene: TRBJ1-5
CDR3nt: TGCGCCAGCAGCTTGGCGGACGGGCCAGGGCAGCCCCAGCATTTT
CDR3aa: CASSLADGPGQPQHF

d_gene: TRBD1
v_gene: TRBV28
abundance: .
j_gene: TRBJ2-3
CDR3nt: TGTGCCAACCAGACAGGGCCCCAAAGCACAGATACGCAGTATTTT
CDR3aa: CANQTGPQSTDTQYF

d_gene: .
v_gene: TRBV25-1
abundance: .
j_gene: TRBJ2-2
CDR3nt: TGTGCCAGCAGTGACTTCAGGCGGCTGTTTTTT
CDR3aa: CASSDFRRLFF

d_gene: .
v_gene: TRBV2
abundance: once
j_gene: TRBJ2-7
CDR3nt: TGTGCCAGCAGTGAAGCAACCAGGGCCCCCTACGAGCAGTACTTC
CDR3aa: CASSEATRAPYEQYF

d_gene: .
v_gene: TRBV27
abundance: .
j_gene: TRBJ2-7
CDR3nt: TGTGCCAGCAGTCCCCAGGGCGACGAGCAGTACTTC
CDR3aa: CASSPQGDEQYF